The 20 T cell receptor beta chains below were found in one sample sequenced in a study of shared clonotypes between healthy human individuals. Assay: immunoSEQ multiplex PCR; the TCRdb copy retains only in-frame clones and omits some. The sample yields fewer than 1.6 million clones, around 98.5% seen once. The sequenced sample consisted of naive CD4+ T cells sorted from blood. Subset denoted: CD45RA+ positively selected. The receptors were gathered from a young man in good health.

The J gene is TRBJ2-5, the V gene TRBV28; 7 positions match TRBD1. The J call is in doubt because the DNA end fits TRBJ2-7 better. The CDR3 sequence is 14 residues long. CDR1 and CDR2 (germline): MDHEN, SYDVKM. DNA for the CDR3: TGTGCCAGCAGCCCGGACAGGAGAAACTACGAGCAGTACTTC. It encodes CASSPDRRNYEQYF.

This chain's CDR3 is CASSLTAHEQYF. DNA for the CDR3: TGTGCCAGCAGTTTAACAGCTCACGAGCAGTACTTC. The chain is built from TRBV28 and TRBJ2-7; unclear D gene. Germline V gene data show CDR1 as MDHEN and CDR2 as SYDVKM. The V end was cut by 2 bases, the J end by 5 bases, with 7 bases between. The CDR3 spans 12 residues.

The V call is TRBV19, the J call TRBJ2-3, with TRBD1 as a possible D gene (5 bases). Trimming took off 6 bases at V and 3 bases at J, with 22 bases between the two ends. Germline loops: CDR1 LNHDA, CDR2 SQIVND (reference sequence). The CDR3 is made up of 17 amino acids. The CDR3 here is CASRTRTQRGFTDTQYF. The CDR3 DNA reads TGTGCCAGTAGGACGCGGACCCAAAGGGGTTTTACAGATACGCAGTATTTT.

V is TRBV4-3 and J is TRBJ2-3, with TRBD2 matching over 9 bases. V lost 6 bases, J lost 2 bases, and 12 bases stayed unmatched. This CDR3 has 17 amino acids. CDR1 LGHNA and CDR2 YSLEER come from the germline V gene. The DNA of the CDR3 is TGCGCCAGCAGTCGAGGCTTTAGCGGGAGCCCCACAGATACGCAGTATTTT. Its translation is CASSRGFSGSPTDTQYF.

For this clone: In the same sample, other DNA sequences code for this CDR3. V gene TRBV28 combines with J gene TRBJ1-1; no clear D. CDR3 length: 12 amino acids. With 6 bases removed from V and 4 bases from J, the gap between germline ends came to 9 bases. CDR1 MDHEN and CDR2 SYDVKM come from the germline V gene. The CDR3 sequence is CASRGVGTEAFF. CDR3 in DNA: TGTGCCAGCAGGGGAGTAGGCACTGAAGCTTTCTTT.

Written as DNA, the CDR3 is TGTGCCAGCTCACCTTCCGGGACAGAACAAGAGACCCAGTACTTC. It translates to CASSPSGTEQETQYF. The chain couples TRBV18 to TRBJ2-5; TRBD1 matches 7 bases. CDR1 is KGHSH, CDR2 LQKENI, per germline. Unmatched junction bases numbered 6, after V lost 3 bases and J lost 2 bases. The CDR3 spans 15 residues.

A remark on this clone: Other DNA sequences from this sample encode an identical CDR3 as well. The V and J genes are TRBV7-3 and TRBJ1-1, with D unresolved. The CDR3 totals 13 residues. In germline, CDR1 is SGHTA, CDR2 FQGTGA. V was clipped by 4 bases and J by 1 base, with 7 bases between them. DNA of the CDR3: TGTGCCAGCAGCTCGACACCGAACACTGAAGCTTTCTTT. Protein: CASSSTPNTEAFF.

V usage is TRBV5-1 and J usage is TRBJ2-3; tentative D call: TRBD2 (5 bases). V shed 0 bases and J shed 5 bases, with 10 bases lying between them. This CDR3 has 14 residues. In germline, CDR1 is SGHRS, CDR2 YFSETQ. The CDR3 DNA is TGCGCCAGCAGCTTGGAAGTAGCGCGAGATACGCAGTATTTT. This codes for CASSLEVARDTQYF. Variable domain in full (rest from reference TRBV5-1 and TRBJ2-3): KAGVTQTPRYLIKTRGQQVTLSCSPISGHRSVSWYQQTPGQGLQFLFEYFSETQRNKGNFPGRFSGRQFSNSRSEMNVSTLELGDSALYLCASSLEVARDTQYFGPGTRLTVL.

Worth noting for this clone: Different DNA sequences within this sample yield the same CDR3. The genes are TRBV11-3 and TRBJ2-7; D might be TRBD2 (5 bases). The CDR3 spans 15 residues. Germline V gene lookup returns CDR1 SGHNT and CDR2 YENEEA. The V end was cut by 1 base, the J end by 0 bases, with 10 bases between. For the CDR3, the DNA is TGTGCCAGCAGCTTAGGACCGGGAAGCTCCTACGAGCAGTACTTC. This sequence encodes CASSLGPGSSYEQYF.

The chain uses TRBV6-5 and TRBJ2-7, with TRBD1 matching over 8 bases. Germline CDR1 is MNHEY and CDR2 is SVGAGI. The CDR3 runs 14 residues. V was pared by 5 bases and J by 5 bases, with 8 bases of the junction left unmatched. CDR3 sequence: CASSLRTGMNEQYF. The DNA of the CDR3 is TGTGCCAGCAGTCTCCGGACAGGGATGAACGAGCAGTACTTC.

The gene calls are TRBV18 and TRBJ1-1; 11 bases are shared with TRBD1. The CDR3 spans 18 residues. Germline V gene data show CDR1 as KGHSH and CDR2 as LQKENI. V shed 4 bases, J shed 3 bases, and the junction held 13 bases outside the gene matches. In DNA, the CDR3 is TGTGCCAGCTCACTACTAGGGACAGGGGGTTTAACAGACACTGAAGCTTTCTTT. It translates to CASSLLGTGGLTDTEAFF.

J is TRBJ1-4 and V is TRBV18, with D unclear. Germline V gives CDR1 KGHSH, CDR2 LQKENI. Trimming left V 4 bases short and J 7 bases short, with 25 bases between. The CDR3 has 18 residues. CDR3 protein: CASSLHPLGITKGEKLFF. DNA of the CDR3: TGTGCCAGCTCACTTCACCCCCTGGGGATCACAAAGGGTGAAAAACTGTTTTTT.

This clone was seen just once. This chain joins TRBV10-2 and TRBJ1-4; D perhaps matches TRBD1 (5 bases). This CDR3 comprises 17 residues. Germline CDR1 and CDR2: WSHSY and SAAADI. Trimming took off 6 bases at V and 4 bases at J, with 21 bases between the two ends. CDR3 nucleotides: TGCGCCAGCAGGGGACCTACGGCCGCTACCCTTAATGAAAAACTGTTTTTT. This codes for CASRGPTAATLNEKLFF.

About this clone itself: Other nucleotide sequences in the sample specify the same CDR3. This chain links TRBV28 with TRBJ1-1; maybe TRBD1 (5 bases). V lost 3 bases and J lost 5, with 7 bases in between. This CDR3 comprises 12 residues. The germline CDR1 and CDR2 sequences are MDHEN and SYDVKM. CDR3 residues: CASSFRGTEAFF. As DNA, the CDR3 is TGTGCCAGCAGTTTCCGGGGGACTGAAGCTTTCTTT.

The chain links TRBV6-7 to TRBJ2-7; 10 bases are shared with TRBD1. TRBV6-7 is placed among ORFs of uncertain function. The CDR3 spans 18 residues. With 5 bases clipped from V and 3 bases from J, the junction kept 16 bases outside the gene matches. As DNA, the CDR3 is TGTGCCAGCAGTAGAGGGACAGGGGTCGTATCTCGACTCTACGAGCAGTACTTC. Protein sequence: CASSRGTGVVSRLYEQYF.

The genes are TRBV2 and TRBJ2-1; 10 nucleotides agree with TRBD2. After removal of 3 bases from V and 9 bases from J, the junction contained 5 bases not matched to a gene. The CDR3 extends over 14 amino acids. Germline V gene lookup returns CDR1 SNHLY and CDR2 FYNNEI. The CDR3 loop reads CASSELSGRGEQFF. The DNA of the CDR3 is TGTGCCAGCAGTGAGCTGAGCGGGAGGGGTGAGCAGTTCTTC.

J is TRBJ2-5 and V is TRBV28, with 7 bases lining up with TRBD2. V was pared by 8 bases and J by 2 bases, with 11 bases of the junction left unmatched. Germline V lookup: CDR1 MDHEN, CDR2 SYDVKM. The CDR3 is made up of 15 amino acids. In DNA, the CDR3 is TGTGCCAGCTCCCCGGTAGCGGGCATACAAGAGACCCAGTACTTC. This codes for CASSPVAGIQETQYF.

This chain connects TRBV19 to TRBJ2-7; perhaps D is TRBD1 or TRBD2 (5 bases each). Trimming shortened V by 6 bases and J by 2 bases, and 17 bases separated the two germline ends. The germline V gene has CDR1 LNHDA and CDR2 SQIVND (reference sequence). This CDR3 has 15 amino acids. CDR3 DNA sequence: TGTGCCAGTAGCAAGTCGCCGGGGCAAACCTACGAGCAGTACTTC. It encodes CASSKSPGQTYEQYF.

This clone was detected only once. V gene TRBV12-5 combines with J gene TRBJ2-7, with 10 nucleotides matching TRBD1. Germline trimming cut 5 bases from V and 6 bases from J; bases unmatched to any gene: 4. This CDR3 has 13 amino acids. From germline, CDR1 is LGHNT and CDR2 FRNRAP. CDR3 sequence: CASGAGQGLEQYF. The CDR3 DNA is TGTGCTAGTGGTGCGGGACAGGGGCTCGAGCAGTACTTC. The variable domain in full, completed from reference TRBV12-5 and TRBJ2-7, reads DARVTQTPRHKVTEMGQEVTMRCQPILGHNTVFWYRQTMMQGLELLAYFRNRAPLDDSGMPKDRFSAEMPDATLATLKIQPSEPRDSAVYFCASGAGQGLEQYFGPGTRLTVT.

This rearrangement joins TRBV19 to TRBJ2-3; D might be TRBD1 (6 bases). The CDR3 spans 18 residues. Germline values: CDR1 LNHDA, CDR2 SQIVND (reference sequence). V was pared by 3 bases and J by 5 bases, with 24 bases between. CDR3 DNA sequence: TGTGCCAGTAGTATTCGCCGGAGAGACAGGAGAGTGCAAGATACGCAGTATTTT. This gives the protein CASSIRRRDRRVQDTQYF.